Listed here is a single T cell receptor (beta chain). The entry originates in a study of CD8 T cells in Susac syndrome. V was shortened by 6 bases and J by 5 bases, with 18 bases between the two germline ends. CDR3 length: 15 amino acids. Random hexamers served to reverse transcribe roughly 0.45 to 1 ug RNA. TCRdb re-called the immunoSEQ multiplex PCR reads through MiXCR, storing one row per CDR3 protein. This repertoire shows 180,000 or so distinct CDR3 sequences, approximately 96% found once; its top ten account for roughly 0.095%. Material: CD4+ T cells from PBMCs. The clonotype comes from a human donor with multiple sclerosis. The chain couples TRBV12-3 or TRBV12-4 to TRBJ2-3, with D possibly being TRBD1 (6 bases). CDR3 residues: CASRSRGRSVDTQYF. The CDR3 bases are TGTGCCAGCAGGTCCAGGGGCCGTTCGGTAGATACGCAGTATTTT.